A selection of T cell receptor beta chains follows, all from one sample in a study of blood T cell repertoires in COVID-19. The method was immunoSEQ multiplex PCR; TCRdb's version includes in-frame clones alone and lacks a portion of them. The data show over 40,000 clones, with 65% to 85% seen just once and 16% held by the top ten. The source material was peripheral blood. The source of these receptors is a man aged 35-49 years with acute or convalescent COVID-19. CDR3s include the opening cysteine and the closing phenylalanine or tryptophan. D genes are given only for firm matches. Size values are once, few and many counts, or a class for expanded clones, and some rows have none.

d_gene,v_gene,abundance,j_gene,CDR3aa
TRBD1,TRBV5-4,-,TRBJ2-7,CASSMEGQGVHEQYF
-,TRBV22-1,-,TRBJ2-7,CPGSALVGHPYEQYF
-,TRBV29-1,-,TRBJ1-5,CSVAEGRQPQHF
-,TRBV9,-,TRBJ2-3,CASSPRSLPGSTDTQYF
-,TRBV4-1,-,TRBJ2-2,CASSRLLGELFF
TRBD1,TRBV4-2,once,TRBJ2-2,CASSQFQDRGQGGELFF
TRBD2,TRBV10-1,-,TRBJ2-2,CASSESLWLAGVVSSGAGELFF
TRBD1,TRBV11-2,-,TRBJ1-1,CASSLQRGQGGTEAFF
TRBD1,TRBV19,few,TRBJ1-2,CASSETGTSPYGYTF
TRBD2,TRBV5-1,-,TRBJ2-2,CASSLFEKLSGLRNTGELFF
-,TRBV10-1,-,TRBJ1-2,CASSIQANYGYTF
-,TRBV19,-,TRBJ1-2,CASSPQGSLGGYTF
TRBD1,TRBV27,-,TRBJ1-2,CASSPQGAWGYTF
-,TRBV19,-,TRBJ1-1,CASSKRTLGEAFF
-,TRBV7-8,-,TRBJ1-4,CASSLDRDRGKLFF
-,TRBV6-5,-,TRBJ2-3,CASDRGGADTQYF
-,TRBV2,-,TRBJ2-7,CASSADRLYEQYF
TRBD1,TRBV11-2,-,TRBJ1-3,CASSVGTAGNTIYF
-,TRBV6-5,-,TRBJ1-6,CASSPGSGPSPLHF
-,TRBV4-1,-,TRBJ2-1,CASSKRDNEQFF
-,TRBV2,-,TRBJ2-1,CASSEASSYNEQFF
TRBD1,TRBV7-8,-,TRBJ1-2,CASSSPGTGGGYTF
-,TRBV24-1,-,TRBJ2-1,CATSDLFRQGWFF
-,TRBV6-5,-,TRBJ2-1,CASSRLVGFDEQFF
TRBD1,TRBV3-1/TRBV3-2,-,TRBJ1-2,CASSPTGTGLNYGYTF
TRBD1,TRBV11-2,-,TRBJ2-1,CASSLSLGTGNNEQFF
-,TRBV2,-,TRBJ1-5,CASSEQVGQPQHF